The 20 T cell receptor beta chains in this list originate from one sample, sequenced in a study of blood T cells in healthy people across ages. The second PCR ran roughly 7 to 12 cycles with a sample-barcoded 5' primer and J-beta primers. MiXCR, run by TCRdb on the 5' RACE reads, gives a single entry per CDR3 protein. This table has around 600,000 distinct CDR3 sequences, around 50% appearing once. Material for sequencing was blood. The receptor set was obtained from a man older than 75 in good health.

The V call is TRBV15, the J call TRBJ2-3; 7 bases map to TRBD2. Germline loops: CDR1 LNHNV, CDR2 YYDKDF (reference sequence). The V gene end was trimmed by 0 bases and the J gene end by 2 bases; junction bases not matched to a gene: 5. CDR3 length: 16 amino acids. In nucleotides, the CDR3 is TGTGCCACCAGCAGAGAACCCGGGGGGATCACAGATACGCAGTATTTT. This encodes CATSREPGGITDTQYF.

The rearrangement uses TRBV29-1 and TRBJ2-2; no firm D call. Deletions cut 2 bases from V and 0 bases from J, with 7 bases between. The germline CDR1 and CDR2 sequences are SQVTM and ANQGSEA. The CDR3 totals 14 residues. In DNA, the CDR3 is TGCAGCGTTGAAAGGCAAGCGAACACCGGGGAGCTGTTTTTT. It yields the protein CSVERQANTGELFF.

This clonotype turned up a few times. The J gene is TRBJ2-3, the V gene TRBV7-3; 12 bases fit TRBD2. J lost 5 bases, V lost 6 bases, and 12 bases had no gene match. CDR3 length: 17 amino acids. Germline lookup yields CDR1 SGHTA and CDR2 FQGTGA. CDR3 DNA: TGTGCCAGCAGTCGAGGGACTAGCGGGTTACTTGGAGATACGCAGTATTTT. It specifies CASSRGTSGLLGDTQYF.

V is TRBV7-2 and J is TRBJ2-3, with 12 bases lining up with TRBD2. V gave up 4 bases and J gave up 7 bases; unmatched junction bases: 6. Germline V CDR1 and CDR2: SGHTA, FQGNSA. The length of the CDR3 is 15 residues. CDR3 in DNA: TGTGCCAGCAGCTATTGGACTAGCGGGGTAAATACGCAGTATTTT. It is translated as CASSYWTSGVNTQYF.

This clonotype was detected many times. This CDR3 is CASSRSGGADTQYF. DNA of the CDR3: TGTGCCAGCAGCCGAAGCGGGGGGGCAGATACGCAGTATTTT. V is TRBV7-9 and J is TRBJ2-3; 10 nucleotides align to TRBD2. V gave up 5 bases and J gave up 4 bases; unmatched junction bases: 3. The CDR3 loop spans 14 amino acids. CDR1 and CDR2 from the germline V gene are SEHNR and FQNEAQ (reference sequence).

This clonotype occurred a few times. The rearrangement links TRBV12-3 or TRBV12-4 to TRBJ2-7, with TRBD2 as a possible D gene (6 bases). The germline V and J ends were trimmed by 0 bases and 0 bases, with 18 bases remaining between them. The CDR3 runs to 18 residues. Here the CDR3 DNA reads TGTGCCAGCAGTTTAGCGCTTTCGGGCGGAGGGTTCTCCTACGAGCAGTACTTC. This codes for CASSLALSGGGFSYEQYF.

V is TRBV6-5 and J is TRBJ2-7; either TRBD1 or TRBD2 may supply D (5 bases each). The CDR3 runs to 16 residues. Deletions cut 0 bases from V and 2 bases from J, with 14 bases between. The germline V gene has CDR1 MNHEY and CDR2 SVGAGI. The CDR3 sequence is CASSYSRAGSTYEQYF. The CDR3 DNA reads TGTGCCAGCAGTTACTCCAGGGCAGGGAGTACCTACGAGCAGTACTTC.

This clonotype was detected many times. The genes are TRBV6-6 and TRBJ1-6; TRBD1 matches at 9 bases. The CDR3 loop spans 14 amino acids. Germline trimming cut 6 bases from V and 9 bases from J; bases unmatched to any gene: 6. Germline loops: CDR1 MNHNY, CDR2 SVGAGI (reference sequence). For the CDR3, the DNA is TGTGCCAGCAGCTACCGGGACAGGGTTTCACCCCTCCACTTT. It codes for CASSYRDRVSPLHF.

This clonotype was observed a handful of times. The chain uses TRBV7-2 and TRBJ2-7; D may correspond to TRBD1 or TRBD2 (6 bases each). The germline V gene encodes CDR1 SGHTA and CDR2 FQGNSA. V gave up 5 bases and J gave up 3 bases, with 14 bases separating them. This CDR3 is 14 amino acids long. Here the CDR3 reads CASSRGVGLYEQYF. The CDR3 coding sequence is TGTGCCAGCAGCAGGGGGGTAGGCCTCTACGAGCAGTACTTC.

The chain combines TRBV9 with TRBJ2-1, with D unresolved. The V and J ends lost 4 bases and 13 bases respectively, with 18 bases between them. The germline gives CDR1 SGDLS, CDR2 YYNGEE. This CDR3 comprises 13 residues. CDR3 DNA sequence: TGTGCCAGCAGCCCGATAGGTTCGGAGACCCAGTTCTTC. Encoded protein: CASSPIGSETQFF.

The chain joins TRBV9 to TRBJ1-5; D is possibly TRBD1 (5 bases). The CDR3 contains 12 residues. CDR1 and CDR2 (germline): SGDLS, YYNGEE. Between the trimmed V and J ends, which lost 3 bases and 5 bases, there was a span of 6 bases. This CDR3 reads CASSGGDQPQHF. The CDR3 nucleotides read TGTGCCAGCAGCGGAGGGGATCAGCCCCAGCATTTT. Variable domain in full (rest from reference TRBV9 and TRBJ1-5): DSGVTQTPKHLITATGQRVTLRCSPRSGDLSVYWYQQSLDQGLQFLIQYYNGEERAKGNILERFSAQQFPDLHSELNLSSLELGDSALYFCASSGGDQPQHFGDGTRLSIL.

The CDR3 is CASSSRDRVYGYTF. The CDR3 DNA reads TGTGCCAGCAGCTCCCGGGACAGGGTGTATGGCTACACCTTC. The rearrangement joins TRBV7-2 to TRBJ1-2, with 9 bases matching TRBD1. There are 14 residues in the CDR3. CDR1 and CDR2 (germline): SGHTA, FQGNSA. V lost 4 bases and J lost 5; bases outside the gene matches: 5. Variable domain in full (rest from reference TRBV7-2 and TRBJ1-2): GAGVSQSPSNKVTEKGKDVELRCDPISGHTALYWYRQSLGQGLEFLIYFQGNSAPDKSGLPSDRFSAERTGGSVSTLTIQRTQQEDSAVYLCASSSRDRVYGYTFGSGTRLTVV.

The sample holds many counts of this clonotype. This rearrangement joins TRBV9 to TRBJ2-3; the D gene is possibly TRBD2 (7 bases). Deletions cut 2 bases from V and 1 base from J, with 20 bases between. CDR1 is SGDLS, CDR2 YYNGEE, per germline. The CDR3 has 18 residues. CDR3 nucleotides: TGTGCCAGCAGCGTGGAGGGGGGGAGACCTTCGGGCACAGATACGCAGTATTTT. This sequence encodes CASSVEGGRPSGTDTQYF.

This clonotype was seen a handful of times. V usage is TRBV25-1 and J usage is TRBJ2-1; TRBD1 or TRBD2 may be the D gene (6 bases each). The V and J ends lost 2 bases and 7 bases respectively, with 15 bases between them. This CDR3 region has 15 residues. Germline CDR1 is MGHDK and CDR2 is SYGVNS. The DNA of the CDR3 is TGTGCCAGCAGTGAAGCAGGGGAGGTGTTTAATGAGCAGTTCTTC. Protein sequence: CASSEAGEVFNEQFF.

This clonotype showed up many times. This chain joins TRBV6-5 and TRBJ2-1; 9 bases match TRBD2. This CDR3 has 14 residues. J gave up 8 bases and V 6 bases, and 8 bases lay outside the gene matches. The germline gives CDR1 MNHEY, CDR2 SVGAGI. Here the CDR3 reads CASSQAGGRDEQFF. The CDR3 DNA sequence: TGTGCCAGCAGCCAAGCGGGAGGTAGAGATGAGCAGTTCTTC.

The chain couples TRBV12-3 or TRBV12-4 to TRBJ1-4; maybe TRBD1 (5 bases). With 3 bases removed from V and 2 bases from J, the gap between germline ends came to 13 bases. The CDR3 loop spans 16 amino acids. The CDR3 DNA is TGTGCCAGCAGTTTTGGGGACCCCAGGACTAATGAAAAACTGTTTTTT. It codes for CASSFGDPRTNEKLFF.

The J gene is TRBJ2-1, the V gene TRBV20-1; 7 bases match TRBD1. J lost 8 bases, V lost 2 bases, and 15 bases had no gene match. In germline, CDR1 is DFQATT, CDR2 SNEGSKA (reference sequence). This CDR3 is 16 amino acids long. CDR3 amino acids: CSARSRDSQATDEQFF. The CDR3 region has the DNA TGCAGTGCTAGATCCAGGGACAGCCAGGCCACCGATGAGCAGTTCTTC.

The rearrangement links TRBV5-6 to TRBJ1-1; no reliable D call. Germline CDR1 is SGHDT and CDR2 is YYEEEE. V was clipped by 1 base and J by 3 bases, with 7 bases between them. This CDR3 is 13 amino acids long. This CDR3 reads CASSLSIDTEAFF. In DNA form, the CDR3 reads TGTGCCAGCAGCTTGTCCATTGACACTGAAGCTTTCTTT. Based on the CDR3 plus reference TRBV5-6 and TRBJ1-1, the full variable domain is DAGVTQSPTHLIKTRGQQVTLRCSPKSGHDTVSWYQQALGQGPQFIFQYYEEEERQRGNFPDRFSGHQFPNYSSELNVNALLLGDSALYLCASSLSIDTEAFFGQGTRLTVV.

This chain uses TRBV7-2 with TRBJ2-1; 8 bases agree with TRBD1. Germline V CDR1 and CDR2: SGHTA, FQGNSA. V was clipped by 3 bases and J by 8 bases; unmatched bases: 12. The CDR3 contains 16 residues. The CDR3: CASSFRQGNNRDEQFF. The CDR3 DNA sequence: TGTGCCAGCAGCTTTCGACAGGGGAATAACAGAGATGAGCAGTTCTTC.

V usage is TRBV15 and J usage is TRBJ2-1; 7 bases line up with TRBD2. Germline V gene data show CDR1 as LNHNV and CDR2 as YYDKDF (reference sequence). The CDR3 consists of 16 residues. The J segment lost 2 bases and the V segment lost 0 bases, leaving 4 bases of the junction unmatched. The CDR3 bases are TGTGCCACCAGCAGAGATTCCGGGAGGCCCTACAATGAGCAGTTCTTC. Its translation is CATSRDSGRPYNEQFF.